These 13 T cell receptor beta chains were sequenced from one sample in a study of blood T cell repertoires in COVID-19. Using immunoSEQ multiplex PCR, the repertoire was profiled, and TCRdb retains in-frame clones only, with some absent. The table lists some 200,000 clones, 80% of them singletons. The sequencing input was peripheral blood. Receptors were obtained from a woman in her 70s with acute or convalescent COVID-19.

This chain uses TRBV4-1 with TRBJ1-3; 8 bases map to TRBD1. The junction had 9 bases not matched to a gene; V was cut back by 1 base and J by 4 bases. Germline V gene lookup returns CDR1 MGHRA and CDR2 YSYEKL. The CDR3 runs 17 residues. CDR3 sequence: CASSQVLTGALGNTIYF. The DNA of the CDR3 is TGCGCCAGCAGCCAAGTTCTGACAGGGGCCCTAGGAAACACCATATATTTT.

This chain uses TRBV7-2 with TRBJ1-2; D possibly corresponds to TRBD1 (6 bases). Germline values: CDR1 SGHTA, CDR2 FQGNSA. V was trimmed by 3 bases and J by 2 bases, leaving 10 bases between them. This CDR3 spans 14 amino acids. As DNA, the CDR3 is TGTGCCAGCAGCTTCTCCCAGGGGAACTATGGCTACACCTTC. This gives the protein CASSFSQGNYGYTF.

The CDR3 DNA sequence: TGTGCCAGCAGTTTTAGATCAGGGAATGGCTACACCTTC. It codes for CASSFRSGNGYTF. This rearrangement joins TRBV28 to TRBJ1-2; tentative D call: TRBD1 (5 bases). Per the germline V gene, CDR1 is MDHEN and CDR2 is SYDVKM. V was shortened by 3 bases and J by 6 bases, with 11 bases between the two germline ends. The CDR3 has 13 amino acids.

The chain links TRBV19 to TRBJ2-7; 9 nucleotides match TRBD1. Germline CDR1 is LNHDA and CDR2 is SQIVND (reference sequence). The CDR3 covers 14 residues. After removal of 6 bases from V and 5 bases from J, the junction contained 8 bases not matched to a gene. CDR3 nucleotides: TGTGCCAGTAGGCCCGGGACAGGGTCCCACGAGCAGTACTTC. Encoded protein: CASRPGTGSHEQYF. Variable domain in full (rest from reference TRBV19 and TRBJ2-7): DGGITQSPKYLFRKEGQNVTLSCEQNLNHDAMYWYRQDPGQGLRLIYYSQIVNDFQKGDIAEGYSVSREKKESFPLTVTSAQKNPTAFYLCASRPGTGSHEQYFGPGTRLTVT.

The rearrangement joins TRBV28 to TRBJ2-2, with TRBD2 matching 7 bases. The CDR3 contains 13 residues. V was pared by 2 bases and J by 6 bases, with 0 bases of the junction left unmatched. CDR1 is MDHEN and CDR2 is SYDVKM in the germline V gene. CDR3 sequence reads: CASSLLAAGELFF. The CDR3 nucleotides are TGTGCCAGCAGTTTACTAGCGGCCGGGGAGCTGTTTTTT.

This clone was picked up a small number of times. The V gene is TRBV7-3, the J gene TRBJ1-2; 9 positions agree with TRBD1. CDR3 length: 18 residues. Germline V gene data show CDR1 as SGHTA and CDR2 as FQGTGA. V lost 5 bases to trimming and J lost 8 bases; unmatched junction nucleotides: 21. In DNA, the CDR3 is TGTGCCAGCAGCCCGGGACAGGGCGGAGGGGGAAGTTCGGGCGGCTACACCTTC. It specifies CASSPGQGGGGSSGGYTF.

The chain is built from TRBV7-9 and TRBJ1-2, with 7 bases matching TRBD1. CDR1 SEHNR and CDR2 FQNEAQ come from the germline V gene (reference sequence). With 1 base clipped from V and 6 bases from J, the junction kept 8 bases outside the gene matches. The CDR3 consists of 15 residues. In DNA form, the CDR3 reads TGTGCCAGCAGCTTAGACTCCGGGACAGTCAATGGCTACACCTTC. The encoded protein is CASSLDSGTVNGYTF.

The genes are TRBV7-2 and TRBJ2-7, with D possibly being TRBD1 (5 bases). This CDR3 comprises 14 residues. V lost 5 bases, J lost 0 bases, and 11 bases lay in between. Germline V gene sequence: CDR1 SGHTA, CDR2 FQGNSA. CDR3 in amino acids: CASSAQGASYEQYF. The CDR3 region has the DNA TGTGCCAGCAGCGCCCAGGGTGCCTCCTACGAGCAGTACTTC.

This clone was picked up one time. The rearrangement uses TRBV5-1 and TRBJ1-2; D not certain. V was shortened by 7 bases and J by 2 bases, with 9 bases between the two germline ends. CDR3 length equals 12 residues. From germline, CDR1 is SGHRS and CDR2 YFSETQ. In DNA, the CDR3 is TGCGCCAGCGCCGGAGAGAACTATGGCTACACCTTC. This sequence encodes CASAGENYGYTF.

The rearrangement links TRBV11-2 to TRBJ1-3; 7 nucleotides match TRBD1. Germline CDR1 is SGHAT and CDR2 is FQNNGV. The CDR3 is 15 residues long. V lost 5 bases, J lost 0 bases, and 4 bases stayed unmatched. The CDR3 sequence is CASSAGTASGNTIYF. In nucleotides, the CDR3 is TGTGCCAGCAGCGCCGGGACAGCCTCTGGAAACACCATATATTTT.

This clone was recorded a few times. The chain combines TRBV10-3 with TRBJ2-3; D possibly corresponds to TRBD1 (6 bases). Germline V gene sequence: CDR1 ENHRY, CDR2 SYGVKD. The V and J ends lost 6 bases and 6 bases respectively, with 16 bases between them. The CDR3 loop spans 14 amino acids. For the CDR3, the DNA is TGTGCCATCAGGGGTGGGCAGGGGCAGGATACGCAGTATTTT. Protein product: CAIRGGQGQDTQYF.

DNA for the CDR3: TGCGCCAGCAGCTTGGCTTACCTAGCGGAGCAGTTCTTC. Protein sequence: CASSLAYLAEQFF. J is TRBJ2-1 and V is TRBV5-1; D might be TRBD2 (6 bases). V lost 0 bases to trimming and J lost 10 bases, with 11 bases between them. The germline CDR1 and CDR2 sequences are SGHRS and YFSETQ. This CDR3 contains 13 residues.

CDR3 in amino acids: CAWSEGVSNQPQHF. In DNA, the CDR3 is TGTGCCTGGAGTGAGGGGGTGAGCAATCAGCCCCAGCATTTT. The J gene is TRBJ1-5, the V gene TRBV30, with D possibly matching TRBD1 (6 bases). The length of the CDR3 is 14 residues. V lost 1 base, J lost 1 base, and 8 bases lay in between. Per the germline V gene, CDR1 is GTSNPN and CDR2 is SVGIG (reference sequence).